The present T cell receptor beta chain was sequenced within a study of blood T cell repertoires in COVID-19. Study-level background: Italy, Spain and the United States were the sources of the convalescent and acute COVID-19 samples.

The CDR3 loop spans 14 amino acids. Germline trimming cut 4 bases from V and 3 bases from J; bases unmatched to any gene: 6. Germline V CDR1 and CDR2: SGHTS, YDEGEE. Method: immunoSEQ multiplex PCR; TCRdb's copy keeps in-frame clones and lacks some. The table records approximately 160,000 clones, around 80% of them present only once. Input material: peripheral blood. The chain carries TRBV5-8 and TRBJ2-7; the match to TRBD1 covers 8 bases. This sequence originates from a man in his fifties or sixties with acute or convalescent COVID-19. The CDR3 here is CASSPGQGSYEQYF. The CDR3 DNA reads as TGTGCCAGCAGCCCAGGACAGGGCAGCTACGAGCAGTACTTC.